The clone carrying this T cell receptor beta chain was counted only a few times. No antigen is known for it. The data stem from a study of CD8 T cells in ankylosing spondylitis. Findings and limits, study-wide: Those disease-linked clones were CD8+; they were also relatively rare in peripheral blood. There was a TCR beta motif, made of several highly homologous variants, that appeared characteristic of ankylosing spondylitis blood.

This CDR3 comprises 16 residues. Germline assignment: CDR1 SGHAT and CDR2 FQNNGV. Trimming shortened V by 7 bases and J by 4 bases, and 22 bases separated the two germline ends. Quantitative 5'-RACE with molecular barcodes was used to make the TCR beta libraries. Via MiXCR, TCRdb re-called the 5' RACE reads, giving one row per CDR3 protein. Seen here are around 100,000 distinct CDR3 sequences, less than 25% observed once, and the top ten hold roughly an eighth. This chain uses TRBV11-2 with TRBJ1-1; tentative D call: TRBD1 (5 bases). Specimen: synovial fluid, either unsorted or a sorted T cell fraction (not recorded which). This receptor was obtained from a male donor with ankylosing spondylitis. The CDR3 DNA is TGTGCCAGCACCCGAGGGGCGGGGGGGGTAGGCACTGAAGCTTTCTTT. Translating gives CASTRGAGGVGTEAFF.